The present T cell receptor (beta chain) was sequenced within a study of regulatory T cells in long-lasting Graves disease. CDR3 length: 16 residues. V was clipped by 7 bases and J by 0 bases, with 18 bases between them. Both iRepertoire HTBI primers and Arm-PCR of CDR3 regions were used to build the TCR beta libraries. TCRdb re-derived calls from the multiplex PCR reads in MiXCR, one entry per CDR3 protein. The sample consists of about 660,000 distinct CDR3 sequences, 30% of them appearing once. Time point indicated: persistent/refractory GD, antithyroid drugs over 5 years with positive TRAb. RNA extracted from PBMCs served as the sequencing template.

V is TRBV12-3 or TRBV12-4 and J is TRBJ1-1, with D possibly TRBD1 on 6 matching bases. Sequenced here: peripheral blood mononuclear cells (PBMCs), sampled when the disease was refractory, from a patient treated with antithyroid drugs. The source of this sequence is a female donor with Graves disease. CDR3 coding DNA: TGTGCCAGCACCCCCGCGGGGGGGCTTCTGAACACTGAAGCTTTCTTT. Translating it yields CASTPAGGLLNTEAFF.